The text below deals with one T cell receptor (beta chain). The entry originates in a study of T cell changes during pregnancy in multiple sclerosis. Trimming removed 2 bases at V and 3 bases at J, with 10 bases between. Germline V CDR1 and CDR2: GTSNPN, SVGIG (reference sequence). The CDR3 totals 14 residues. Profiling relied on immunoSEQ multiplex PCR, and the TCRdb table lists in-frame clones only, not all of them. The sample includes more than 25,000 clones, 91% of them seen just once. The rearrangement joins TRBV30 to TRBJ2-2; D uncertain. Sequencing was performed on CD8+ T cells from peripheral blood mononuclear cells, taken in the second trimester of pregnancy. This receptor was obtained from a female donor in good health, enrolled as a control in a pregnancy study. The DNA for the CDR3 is TGTGCCTGGAGTTTGGAACAGTACACCGGGGAGCTGTTTTTT. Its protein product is CAWSLEQYTGELFF.